Presented here are 16 T cell receptor beta chains from one specimen sequenced in a study of blood T cell repertoires in COVID-19 (dated by TCRdb to 2020 to 2021). Receptors were amplified or captured by the immunoSEQ multiplex PCR assay. Entries here come from immuneACCESS through TCRdb and include only in-frame sequences with V and J called. Some clones fail to appear in such tables; in the studies checked, an unresolved V gene covers under half of the shortfall, and the cause of the remainder is unknown. Across this sample there are around 320,000 clones, with roughly 90% seen only once. Over 8.5% of the sample rests with the top ten. Sequencing was carried out using peripheral blood. All receptors come from a woman in her twenties or thirties with COVID-19, enrolled during active disease.

The chain uses TRBV6-6 and TRBJ2-1; no definite D call. The V and J ends lost 7 bases and 8 bases respectively, with 15 bases between them. CDR1 MNHNY and CDR2 SVGAGI come from the germline V gene (reference sequence). The CDR3 totals 13 residues. The CDR3 DNA is TGTGCCAGCAAACACGAAACCTTTGATGAGCAGTTCTTC. It encodes CASKHETFDEQFF.

This rearrangement joins TRBV7-2 to TRBJ1-3; 9 bases are shared with TRBD1. The CDR3 has 16 amino acids. V shed 1 base and J 3 bases; nucleotides not matched to a gene: 4. CDR1 and CDR2 from the germline V gene are SGHTA and FQGNSA. This chain's CDR3 is CASSLGGTGYGNTIYF. CDR3 sequence (DNA): TGTGCCAGCAGCTTAGGAGGGACAGGGTATGGAAACACCATATATTTT.

The chain joins TRBV13 to TRBJ1-2, with D perhaps TRBD1 (6 bases). Trimming shortened V by 2 bases and J by 4 bases, and 17 bases separated the two germline ends. Germline CDR1 PRHDT, CDR2 FYEKMQ (reference sequence). The CDR3 runs 16 residues. The CDR3 sequence is CASSLYSTGRGYGYTF. The DNA for the CDR3 is TGTGCCAGCAGCTTATACTCCACCGGCAGGGGCTATGGCTACACCTTC.

J is TRBJ2-1 and V is TRBV6-5; D is possibly TRBD2 (5 bases). Germline CDR1 and CDR2: MNHEY and SVGAGI. The CDR3 contains 13 residues. Trimming pared 4 bases from V and 9 bases from J, leaving 13 bases between. CDR3 protein: CASSLYGKGEQFF. The CDR3 DNA reads as TGTGCCAGCAGTTTATACGGGAAGGGTGAGCAGTTCTTC.

The rearrangement uses TRBV5-6 and TRBJ2-1, with a tentative D call TRBD2 (7 bases). Germline CDR1 and CDR2: SGHDT and YYEEEE. The CDR3 extends over 15 amino acids. Trimming stripped 1 base from V and 4 bases from J, with 12 bases between. CDR3 residues: CASSLFGGRYNEQFF. The CDR3 DNA reads TGTGCCAGCAGCTTGTTCGGGGGGCGTTACAATGAGCAGTTCTTC. Based on the CDR3 plus reference TRBV5-6 and TRBJ2-1, the full variable domain is DAGVTQSPTHLIKTRGQQVTLRCSPKSGHDTVSWYQQALGQGPQFIFQYYEEEERQRGNFPDRFSGHQFPNYSSELNVNALLLGDSALYLCASSLFGGRYNEQFFGPGTRLTVL.

V is TRBV28 and J is TRBJ1-3; 9 nucleotides match TRBD1. In germline, CDR1 is MDHEN, CDR2 SYDVKM. J lost 3 bases, V lost 5 bases, and 8 bases had no gene match. The CDR3 extends over 16 amino acids. The CDR3 region is CASSGPGQGYGNTIYF. For the CDR3, the DNA is TGTGCCAGCAGTGGACCGGGACAGGGTTATGGAAACACCATATATTTT. The entire variable domain, with the rest obtained from reference TRBV28 and TRBJ1-3, is as follows: DVKVTQSSRYLVKRTGEKVFLECVQDMDHENMFWYRQDPGLGLRLIYFSYDVKMKEKGDIPEGYSVSREKKERFSLILESASTNQTSMYLCASSGPGQGYGNTIYFGEGSWLTVV.

The CDR3 loop reads CAISVLTGHSGNTIYF. The DNA of the CDR3 is TGTGCCATCAGTGTACTGACAGGGCACTCTGGAAACACCATATATTTT. This chain connects TRBV10-3 to TRBJ1-3, with 7 bases aligning to TRBD1. The CDR3 loop spans 16 amino acids. J gave up 0 bases and V 4 bases, and 6 bases lay outside the gene matches. Germline V gene data show CDR1 as ENHRY and CDR2 as SYGVKD.

The genes are TRBV28 and TRBJ1-6, with a weak D call TRBD1 (6 bases). The germline V gene encodes CDR1 MDHEN and CDR2 SYDVKM. Trimming removed 5 bases from V and 8 bases from J, with 10 bases in between. The CDR3 contains 13 residues. CDR3 region: CASSPRTDSPLHF. Here the CDR3 DNA reads TGTGCCAGCAGTCCACGGACAGATTCACCCCTCCACTTT.

The chain employs TRBV2 and TRBJ1-1; D might be TRBD1 (6 bases). The V gene lost 5 bases and the J gene lost 6 bases, with 10 bases spanning the gap. Germline CDR1 reads SNHLY; CDR2 reads FYNNEI. There are 12 residues in the CDR3. CDR3 in DNA: TGTGCCAGCAGTCGGACAGCGGCTGAAGCTTTCTTT. This sequence encodes CASSRTAAEAFF. Drawing the rest from reference TRBV2 and TRBJ1-1, the complete variable domain is EPEVTQTPSHQVTQMGQEVILRCVPISNHLYFYWYRQILGQKVEFLVSFYNNEISEKSEIFDDQFSVERPDGSNFTLKIRSTKLEDSAMYFCASSRTAAEAFFGQGTRLTVV.

This clone was picked up a small number of times. The chain is built from TRBV29-1 and TRBJ1-1; D is undetermined. In germline, CDR1 is SQVTM, CDR2 ANQGSEA. V was shortened by 5 bases and J by 4 bases, with 11 bases between the two germline ends. This CDR3 is built from 12 residues. The CDR3 sequence: CSVRSAGTEAFF. The CDR3 DNA sequence: TGCAGCGTTAGGTCGGCGGGCACTGAAGCTTTCTTT.

This clone has just a few counts. V is TRBV5-4 and J is TRBJ1-1; 7 positions match TRBD1. The CDR3 contains 16 residues. Unmatched junction bases numbered 14, after V lost 5 bases and J lost 4 bases. Germline loops: CDR1 SGHNT, CDR2 YYREEE (reference sequence). The DNA of the CDR3 is TGTGCCAGCAGGGCAGGGGGTCGCGGGGTCTCCACTGAAGCTTTCTTT. This sequence encodes CASRAGGRGVSTEAFF.

The rearrangement joins TRBV19 to TRBJ1-1; perhaps TRBD1 as D (6 bases). The CDR3 is 14 amino acids. Germline values: CDR1 LNHDA, CDR2 SQIVND (reference sequence). V was cut by 4 bases and J by 0 bases, with 9 bases left in between. CDR3 bases: TGTGCCAGTAGTACGGACAGATTGAACACTGAAGCTTTCTTT. Amino acids: CASSTDRLNTEAFF.

Turning to this clone: Additional DNA sequences in this sample encode the identical CDR3. CDR3 protein: CASSLRGTEAFF. CDR3 bases: TGTGCCAGCAGTCTAAGGGGCACTGAAGCTTTCTTT. V and J are TRBV7-9 and TRBJ1-1; D may be TRBD1 (5 bases). This CDR3 contains 12 residues. Germline loops: CDR1 SEHNR, CDR2 FQNEAQ (reference sequence). The ends were cut back, 6 bases at V and 4 bases at J, with 9 bases in the middle.

The chain uses TRBV7-6 and TRBJ1-4, with a tentative D call TRBD1 (5 bases). V shed 3 bases and J shed 8 bases, with 13 bases lying between them. Germline V gene sequence: CDR1 SGHVS, CDR2 FNYEAQ. CDR3 size: 14 residues. The CDR3: CASSFSTGGEKLFF. The CDR3 DNA follows: TGTGCCAGCAGCTTTTCTACAGGAGGGGAAAAACTGTTTTTT.

The V and J genes are TRBV10-3 and TRBJ2-3, with TRBD1 as a possible D gene (6 bases). The V end was cut by 6 bases, the J end by 4 bases, with 8 bases between. The germline gives CDR1 ENHRY, CDR2 SYGVKD. The CDR3 contains 12 residues. In nucleotides, the CDR3 is TGTGCCATCAGCCCAGGGGCAGATACGCAGTATTTT. It encodes CAISPGADTQYF.

The chain links TRBV19 to TRBJ1-2; 10 bases fit TRBD1. The CDR3 runs to 14 residues. Germline loops: CDR1 LNHDA, CDR2 SQIVND (reference sequence). With 4 bases clipped from V and 4 bases from J, the junction kept 3 bases outside the gene matches. This CDR3 reads CASSTTGGSYGYTF. The CDR3 DNA reads TGTGCCAGTAGTACGACAGGGGGCAGCTATGGCTACACCTTC.